This entry lists 17 T cell receptor beta chains sequenced from one sample in a study of Tregs in tolerant kidney transplant recipients. Assay used: immunoSEQ multiplex PCR; TCRdb lists only in-frame clones, some missing. This sample has tens of thousands of clones, with roughly four fifths found just once. No antigen is known for these receptors. Sequencing was done on a sample of Tregs from blood cultured with allogeneic cells. These receptors all come from a human donor in good health.

The V gene is TRBV4-2, the J gene TRBJ2-3; the match to TRBD2 covers 9 bases. Germline CDR1 reads LGHNA; CDR2 reads YNFKEQ. After removal of 1 base from V and 4 bases from J, the junction contained 3 bases not matched to a gene. This CDR3 has 15 residues. The CDR3 coding sequence is TGTGCCAGCAGCCAAGTCGCGGGGGGGGCAGATACGCAGTATTTT. Protein sequence: CASSQVAGGADTQYF.

V usage is TRBV6-6 and J usage is TRBJ1-6; 8 nucleotides match TRBD1. Germline CDR1 and CDR2: MNHNY and SVGAGI (reference sequence). The CDR3 runs to 15 residues. V was clipped by 6 bases and J by 8 bases; unmatched bases: 9. CDR3 nucleotide sequence: TGTGCCAGCAGCCCCCCGGGACAGGATTATTCACCCCTCCACTTT. It specifies CASSPPGQDYSPLHF.

There are a few counts of this clone. The chain employs TRBV10-3 and TRBJ1-5; D not resolved. The length of the CDR3 is 14 residues. Germline V gene sequence: CDR1 ENHRY, CDR2 SYGVKD. V shed 8 bases and J shed 4 bases, with 15 bases lying between them. As DNA, the CDR3 is TGTGCCATCTCACCTACCGACAAGAATCAGCCCCAGCATTTT. The encoded protein is CAISPTDKNQPQHF.

The V gene is TRBV27, the J gene TRBJ2-6; 9 bases map to TRBD1. This CDR3 has 16 amino acids. Germline V gene lookup returns CDR1 MNHEY and CDR2 SMNVEV (reference sequence). Trimming at V came to 2 bases and at J to 2 bases, leaving 1 base not matched to a gene. CDR3: CASSLRTGAGANVLTF. CDR3 DNA sequence: TGTGCCAGCAGTTTAAGGACAGGGGCTGGGGCCAACGTCCTGACTTTC.

The V and J genes are TRBV9 and TRBJ2-7; TRBD2 matches 13 bases. This CDR3 spans 18 amino acids. Trimming cost V 3 bases and J 0 bases; bases outside gene matches: 9. Germline CDR1 and CDR2: SGDLS and YYNGEE. CDR3 DNA: TGTGCCAGCAGCGCTCAGCCGGGACTAGCGGGGTACTCCTACGAGCAGTACTTC. This sequence encodes CASSAQPGLAGYSYEQYF.

The chain recombines TRBV7-2 with TRBJ1-4, with unresolved D. The CDR3 consists of 15 residues. V dropped 1 base and J dropped 8 bases, with 14 bases sitting between them. Germline-derived CDR1 and CDR2 are SGHTA and FQGNSA. The chain's CDR3 is CASSLVGLTHEKLFF. The CDR3 nucleotides read TGTGCCAGCAGCTTAGTGGGCCTAACCCACGAAAAACTGTTTTTT.

The V and J genes are TRBV7-9 and TRBJ2-3; no clear D. The germline V gene encodes CDR1 SEHNR and CDR2 FQNEAQ (reference sequence). There are 14 residues in the CDR3. V lost 2 bases to trimming and J lost 2 bases, with 8 bases between them. CDR3 protein: CASSLLGPTDTQYF. CDR3 nucleotide sequence: TGTGCCAGCAGCTTATTGGGTCCCACAGATACGCAGTATTTT.

The V and J genes are TRBV18 and TRBJ1-1; D is ambiguous. The CDR3 has 15 amino acids. With 5 bases removed from V and 1 base from J, the gap between germline ends came to 14 bases. Looked up from germline, CDR1 is KGHSH and CDR2 is LQKENI. CDR3 amino acids: CASSITQEANTEAFF. The CDR3 nucleotides are TGTGCCAGCTCAATCACTCAGGAAGCGAACACTGAAGCTTTCTTT.

The rearrangement uses TRBV2 and TRBJ1-2; D is ambiguous. The CDR3 contains 11 residues. V was cut by 7 bases and J by 8 bases, with 11 bases left in between. CDR1 is SNHLY, CDR2 FYNNEI, per germline. The CDR3 coding sequence is TGTGCCAGCACTACGACGGGGGGCTACACCTTC. Translating gives CASTTTGGYTF.

This rearrangement joins TRBV7-2 to TRBJ1-3; D gene unclear. CDR1 and CDR2 from the germline V gene are SGHTA and FQGNSA. The V and J ends lost 1 base and 0 bases respectively, with 13 bases between them. The CDR3 has 17 residues. CDR3 coding DNA: TGTGCCAGCAGCTTAGGCATTAGGGCCACCTCTGGAAACACCATATATTTT. This codes for CASSLGIRATSGNTIYF.

By share, this clone counts as medium-sized. The rearrangement joins TRBV2 to TRBJ1-6; D gene uncertain. Trimming pared 5 bases from V and 0 bases from J, leaving 8 bases between. CDR1 and CDR2 (germline): SNHLY, FYNNEI. The length of the CDR3 is 15 residues. The CDR3 loop reads CASSPGSSYNSPLHF. The CDR3 coding sequence is TGTGCCAGCAGTCCGGGGAGCTCCTATAATTCACCCCTCCACTTT.

The gene calls are TRBV6-1 and TRBJ2-1, with TRBD2 identical over 9 bases. The CDR3 contains 12 residues. From germline, CDR1 is MNHNS and CDR2 SASEGT. Trimming removed 2 bases from V and 12 bases from J; junction bases left unmatched: 2. CDR3 in amino acids: CASSESSGRQFF. CDR3 in DNA: TGTGCCAGCAGTGAAAGTAGCGGGAGGCAGTTCTTC.

This clone occurred once. This rearrangement joins TRBV6-5 to TRBJ1-2; 7 nucleotides align to TRBD1. With V trimmed by 8 bases and J by 6 bases, 3 bases remained unmatched. CDR1 and CDR2 from the germline V gene are MNHEY and SVGAGI. The length of the CDR3 is 11 residues. The CDR3 DNA reads as TGTGCCAGCGGGGACAGCCATGGCTACACCTTC. Encoded protein: CASGDSHGYTF.

This clone showed up just once. The chain combines TRBV11-3 with TRBJ2-7; tentatively, D is TRBD1 or TRBD2 (5 bases each). Germline V gene sequence: CDR1 SGHNT, CDR2 YENEEA. V lost 5 bases and J lost 3, with 11 bases in between. The CDR3 has 13 amino acids. Here the CDR3 reads CASSAGTGYEQYF. CDR3 sequence (DNA): TGTGCCAGCAGCGCAGGGACGGGCTACGAGCAGTACTTC.

CDR3 amino acids: CASSSRTGQVEKLFF. In nucleotides, the CDR3 is TGTGCCAGCAGCTCTCGGACAGGGCAGGTTGAAAAACTGTTTTTT. This sequence joins TRBV7-9 and TRBJ1-4; the match to TRBD1 covers 8 bases. Germline-derived CDR1 and CDR2 are SEHNR and FQNEAQ (reference sequence). The CDR3 covers 15 residues. Losses at the gene ends were 4 bases for V and 7 bases for J; bases not matched to a gene: 8.

J is TRBJ1-5 and V is TRBV13; no definite D call. Germline lookup yields CDR1 PRHDT and CDR2 FYEKMQ (reference sequence). The CDR3 loop spans 15 amino acids. V was clipped by 0 bases and J by 4 bases, with 10 bases between them. This CDR3 reads CASSLGLGGNQPQHF. CDR3 DNA: TGTGCCAGCAGCTTAGGCCTAGGAGGAAATCAGCCCCAGCATTTT.

The chain joins TRBV5-5 to TRBJ1-1; possibly TRBD1 for D (5 bases). The germline CDR1 and CDR2 sequences are SGHKS and YYEKEE (reference sequence). V was clipped by 0 bases and J by 1 base, with 10 bases between them. The CDR3 sequence is 15 residues long. This CDR3 reads CASSLAGGWNTEAFF. CDR3 sequence (DNA): TGTGCCAGCAGCTTGGCCGGGGGATGGAACACTGAAGCTTTCTTT.